This TCR beta chain is from a study of regulatory T cells in long-lasting Graves disease. Study details: Graves' patients (newly diagnosed) had been on antithyroid drugs under 3 months.

To note about this clonotype: Its antigen is as yet unknown. Because it lacks the conserved phenylalanine or tryptophan at the end, this CDR3 is likely a read error.

With iRepertoire HTBI primers and Arm-PCR of CDR3 regions, TCR beta libraries were built. In TCRdb, the multiplex PCR reads were re-called with MiXCR into one record per CDR3 protein. The sample records about 540,000 distinct CDR3 sequences, roughly 13% being singletons. Stated time point: newly diagnosed GD, antithyroid drugs for less than 3 months. Construction of the TCR library relied on RNA isolated from PBMCs. The length of the CDR3 is 15 residues. Germline trimming cut 4 bases from V and 0 bases from J; bases unmatched to any gene: 6. The study's findings and limits: Repertoires from persistent disease leaned toward TRBV28, TRBJ1-2 and TRBJ2-5. Those with persistent Graves' had less TCR diversity than newly diagnosed patients.

These data were also filed under a second study, of T cells in Graves' hyperthyroidism and ophthalmopathy. That work adds: HTBI primers were the set used in a first-round RT-PCR of the TCR CDR3.

The TCR sequence derives from a man in his thirties or forties with Graves disease. The source material was peripheral blood mononuclear cells (PBMCs), sampled at new diagnosis, from a patient treated with antithyroid drugs. V is TRBV12-3 or TRBV12-4 and J is TRBJ2-7; 7 nucleotides line up with TRBD2. CDR3 sequence: CASSWGGMNSYEQYL. The CDR3 DNA sequence: TGTGCCAGCAGTTGGGGGGGGATGAACTCCTACGAGCAGTACCTC.